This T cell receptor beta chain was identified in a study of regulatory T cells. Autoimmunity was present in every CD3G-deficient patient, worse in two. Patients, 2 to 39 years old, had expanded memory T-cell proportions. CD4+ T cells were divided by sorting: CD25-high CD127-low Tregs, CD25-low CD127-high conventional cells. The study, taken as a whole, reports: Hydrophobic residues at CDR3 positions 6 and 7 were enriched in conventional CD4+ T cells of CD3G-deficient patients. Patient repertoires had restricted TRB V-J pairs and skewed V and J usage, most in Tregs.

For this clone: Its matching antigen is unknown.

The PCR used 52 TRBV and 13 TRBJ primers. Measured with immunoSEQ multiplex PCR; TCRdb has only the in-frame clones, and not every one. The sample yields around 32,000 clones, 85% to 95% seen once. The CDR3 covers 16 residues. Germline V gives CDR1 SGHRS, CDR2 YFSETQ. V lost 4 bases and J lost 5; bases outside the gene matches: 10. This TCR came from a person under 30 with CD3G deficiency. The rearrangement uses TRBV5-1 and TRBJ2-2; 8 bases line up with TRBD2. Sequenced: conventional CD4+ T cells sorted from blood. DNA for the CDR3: TGCGCCAGCAGCCCCACCGGGACTAGGGGGACCGGGGAGCTGTTTTTT. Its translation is CASSPTGTRGTGELFF. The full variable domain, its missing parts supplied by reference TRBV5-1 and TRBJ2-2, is KAGVTQTPRYLIKTRGQQVTLSCSPISGHRSVSWYQQTPGQGLQFLFEYFSETQRNKGNFPGRFSGRQFSNSRSEMNVSTLELGDSALYLCASSPTGTRGTGELFFGEGSRLTVL.